The 3 T cell receptor beta chains below were found in one sample sequenced in a study of blood T cell repertoires in COVID-19. The method was immunoSEQ multiplex PCR; TCRdb's version includes in-frame clones alone and lacks a portion of them. The sample lists about 200,000 clones, just over 85% occurring once. Material: PBMCs or T cells enriched from blood (not recorded which). These TCRs come from a woman aged 40 to 49 with acute COVID-19.

V gene TRBV12-3 or TRBV12-4 combines with J gene TRBJ2-7; 9 positions agree with TRBD2. The junction had 4 bases not matched to a gene; V was cut back by 5 bases and J by 5 bases. The CDR3 length is 13 residues. CDR3 sequence (DNA): TGTGCCAGCAGTCGCGCTAGCGGGAACGAGCAGTACTTC. This gives the protein CASSRASGNEQYF.

Written as DNA, the CDR3 is TGTGCCAGCAGCGTAACAAGCGGGAGGACCACAGATACGCAGTATTTT. It encodes CASSVTSGRTTDTQYF. This chain joins TRBV9 and TRBJ2-3; TRBD2 agrees at 9 bases. V dropped 1 base and J dropped 2; count of bases not matched to a gene: 5. The CDR3 consists of 16 residues. CDR1 and CDR2 (germline): SGDLS, YYNGEE. Full variable domain (remainder filled in from reference TRBV9 and TRBJ2-3): DSGVTQTPKHLITATGQRVTLRCSPRSGDLSVYWYQQSLDQGLQFLIQYYNGEERAKGNILERFSAQQFPDLHSELNLSSLELGDSALYFCASSVTSGRTTDTQYFGPGTRLTVL.

In DNA, the CDR3 is TGCGCCAGCAGGCCGTCCGGGACAGGGGGCGAGCAGTACTTC. This encodes CASRPSGTGGEQYF. The chain recombines TRBV5-1 with TRBJ2-7; TRBD1 aligns across 11 bases. Germline V gives CDR1 SGHRS, CDR2 YFSETQ. V lost 5 bases and J lost 6; bases outside the gene matches: 7. The CDR3 is 14 amino acids.